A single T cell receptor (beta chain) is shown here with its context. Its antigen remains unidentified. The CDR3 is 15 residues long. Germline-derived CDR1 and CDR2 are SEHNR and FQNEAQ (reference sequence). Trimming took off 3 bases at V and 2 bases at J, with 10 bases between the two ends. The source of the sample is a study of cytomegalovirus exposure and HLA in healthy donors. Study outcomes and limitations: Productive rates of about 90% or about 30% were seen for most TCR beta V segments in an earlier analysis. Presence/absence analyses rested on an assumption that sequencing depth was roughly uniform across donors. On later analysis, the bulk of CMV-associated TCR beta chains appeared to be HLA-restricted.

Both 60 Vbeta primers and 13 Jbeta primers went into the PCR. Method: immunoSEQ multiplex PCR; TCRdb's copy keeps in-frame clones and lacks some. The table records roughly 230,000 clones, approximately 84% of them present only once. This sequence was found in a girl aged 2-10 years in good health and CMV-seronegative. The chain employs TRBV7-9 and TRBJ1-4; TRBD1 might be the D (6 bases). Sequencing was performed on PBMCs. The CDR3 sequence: CASSFGGQTNEKLFF. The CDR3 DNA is TGTGCCAGCAGCTTTGGTGGACAGACTAATGAAAAACTGTTTTTT.